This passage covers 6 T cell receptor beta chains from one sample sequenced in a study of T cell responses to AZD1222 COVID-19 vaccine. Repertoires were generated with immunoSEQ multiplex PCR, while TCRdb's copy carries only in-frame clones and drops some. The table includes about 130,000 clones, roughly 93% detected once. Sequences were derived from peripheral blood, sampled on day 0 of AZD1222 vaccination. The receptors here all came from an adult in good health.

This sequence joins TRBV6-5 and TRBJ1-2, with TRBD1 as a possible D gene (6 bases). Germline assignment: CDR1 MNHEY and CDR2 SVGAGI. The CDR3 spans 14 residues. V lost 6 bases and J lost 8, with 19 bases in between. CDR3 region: CASRLSYREGGYTF. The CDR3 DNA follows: TGTGCCAGCAGGCTTTCCTACAGGGAGGGGGGCTACACCTTC.

CDR3 nucleotide sequence: TGTGCCAGCAGATTCTTTGGGACAGCCCATGAAGCTTTCTTT. Translating it yields CASRFFGTAHEAFF. The rearrangement joins TRBV2 to TRBJ1-1; TRBD1 matches 7 bases. Losses at the gene ends were 6 bases for V and 7 bases for J; bases not matched to a gene: 11. This CDR3 region has 14 residues. Germline CDR1 reads SNHLY; CDR2 reads FYNNEI.

The CDR3 reads CASSLGQGRGNTIYF. The CDR3 region has the DNA TGTGCCAGCAGTCTGGGACAGGGAAGAGGAAACACCATATATTTT. The V call is TRBV27, the J call TRBJ1-3; TRBD1 agrees at 9 bases. The CDR3 length is 15 residues. V trimming: 5 bases; J trimming: 4 bases; junction bases outside the gene matches: 6. Germline lookup yields CDR1 MNHEY and CDR2 SMNVEV (reference sequence).

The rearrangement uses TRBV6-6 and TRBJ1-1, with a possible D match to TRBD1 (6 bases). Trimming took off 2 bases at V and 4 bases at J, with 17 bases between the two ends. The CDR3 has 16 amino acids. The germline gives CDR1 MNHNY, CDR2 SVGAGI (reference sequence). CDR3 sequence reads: CASSYGAGVSTTEAFF. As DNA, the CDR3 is TGTGCCAGCAGTTACGGGGCAGGGGTGTCTACCACTGAAGCTTTCTTT.

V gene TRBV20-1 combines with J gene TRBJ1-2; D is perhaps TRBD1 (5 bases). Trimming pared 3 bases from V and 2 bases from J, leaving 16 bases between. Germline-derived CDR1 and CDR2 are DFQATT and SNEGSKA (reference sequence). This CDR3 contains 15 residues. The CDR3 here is CSASWGGRSNYGYTF. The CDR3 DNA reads TGCAGTGCTAGTTGGGGGGGGAGGTCGAACTATGGCTACACCTTC.

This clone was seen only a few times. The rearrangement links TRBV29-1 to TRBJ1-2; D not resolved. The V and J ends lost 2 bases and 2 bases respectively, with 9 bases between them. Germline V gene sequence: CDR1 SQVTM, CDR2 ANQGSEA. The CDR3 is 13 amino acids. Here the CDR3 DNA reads TGCAGCGTTGAACTCGGCAGGAACTATGGCTACACCTTC. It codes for CSVELGRNYGYTF.